Listed below are T cell receptor beta chains from one sample, sequenced in a study of T-cell reconstitution after alpha-beta-depleted transplantation in children. TCRdb fed the PCR reads into MiXCR, producing one record per CDR3 protein. The sample contains 640,000 or so distinct CDR3 sequences, 16% of which appear only once. This sample comprised PBMCs from the stem cell graft donor, obtained from the stem cell graft. The receptors derive from a human donor who donated a stem cell graft to a child with acute myeloid leukemia. CDR3s leave out the opening cysteine and the closing phenylalanine or tryptophan.

J gene | V gene | CDR3 protein
TRBJ2-3 | TRBV20-1 | SARAPRGGADTQY
TRBJ1-5 | TRBV12-3/TRBV12-4 | ASRRDGTISPQH
TRBJ1-1 | TRBV20-1 | SARGAANTEAF
TRBJ2-3 | TRBV5-1 | ASSLRASSTHTQY
TRBJ1-3 | TRBV12-3/TRBV12-4 | ASRDRGDTIY
TRBJ1-1 | TRBV20-1 | SAKWDRGLDTEAF
TRBJ2-5 | TRBV10-3 | AISVGSGGEETQY
TRBJ2-3 | TRBV24-1 | AASEEGGPDTQY
TRBJ2-2 | TRBV20-1 | SARETGGELF
TRBJ2-1 | TRBV20-1 | SKPNPRTSDNEQF
TRBJ2-7 | TRBV27 | ASALTGTGREQY
TRBJ2-7 | TRBV20-1 | SAREGLREQY
TRBJ1-2 | TRBV20-1 | SAKPTGGDGYT
TRBJ2-1 | TRBV27 | ASSSFGGGGAYNEQF
TRBJ1-6 | TRBV20-1 | SAISGNSPLH
TRBJ1-1 | TRBV12-3/TRBV12-4 | ASSFGQENTEAF
TRBJ2-1 | TRBV7-2 | ASSSDSFNEQF
TRBJ1-2 | TRBV28 | ATHGLSTAYYGYT
TRBJ1-5 | TRBV12-3/TRBV12-4 | ASSSGGGYSNQPQH
TRBJ1-1 | TRBV30 | AWSVRQGYTEAF
TRBJ2-5 | TRBV12-3/TRBV12-4 | ASSSRRDRNQETQY
TRBJ2-5 | TRBV5-6 | ASSEGQGVGETQY
TRBJ2-3 | TRBV9 | ASTAPPSGRTDTQY
TRBJ2-5 | TRBV20-1 | SARDHQERGVQETQY
TRBJ1-2 | TRBV20-1 | SARVFGQGAPLTKGYT
TRBJ1-3 | TRBV24-1 | ATNPTVSGNTIY
TRBJ1-1 | TRBV11-1 | ASSPLEGARTEAF